The T cell receptor beta chain described here comes from a study of blood T cell repertoires in COVID-19. This CDR3 comprises 13 residues. The V gene's germline CDR1 is GTSNPN and CDR2 SVGIG (reference sequence). Trimming cost V 2 bases and J 1 base, with 8 bases left between them. Only in-frame clones appear in the TCRdb table, and some are missing; sequencing was by immunoSEQ multiplex PCR. The sample carries about 140,000 clones, around 84% recorded once. This clonotype was sampled from a woman in her sixties or seventies with acute or convalescent COVID-19. The chain links TRBV30 to TRBJ2-5; D gene unclear. Input material: peripheral blood. CDR3 in amino acids: CAWSFRIQETQYF. In DNA, the CDR3 is TGTGCCTGGAGTTTCAGGATCCAAGAGACCCAGTACTTC.